This T cell receptor beta chain is drawn from a study of spatial heterogeneity in lung cancer. In the study overall: The study consistently detected more beta-chain than alpha-chain sequences. Unique TCR and UMI combinations averaged more than ten appearances each in raw reads.

Per germline, CDR1 LGHDT and CDR2 YNNKEL (reference sequence). The CDR3 has 14 residues. V was shortened by 6 bases and J by 7 bases, with 16 bases between the two germline ends. As concerns this clonotype: Its antigen is not identified.

TCRdb re-called the 5' RACE reads with MiXCR, one entry per CDR3 protein. Of around 60,000 distinct CDR3 sequences in the sample, 7% to 10% are singletons; the top ten hold roughly 16%. The time point was: sample taken at primary tumor resection. Whole RNA, isolated from tumor, nontumor lung or frozen PBMC, was sequenced without prior sorting. Samples were obtained from some 70 donors, all untreated early-stage non-small cell lung cancer patients. General study points: Blood contained ubiquitous expanded tumor TCRs more at resection than at follow-up.

The chain joins TRBV3-1 to TRBJ2-4; maybe TRBD1 (6 bases). Sequenced here: PBMCs, sampled at surgery. The source of this sequence is a female donor with early-stage non-small cell lung cancer. The CDR3 DNA follows: TGTGCCAGCAGAAGAGGGGGTGGTAGTAACATTCAGTACTTC. It encodes CASRRGGGSNIQYF.